This TCR beta chain was observed in a study of radiotherapy plus CTLA-4 blockade in lung cancer. Study findings and constraints: With interferon-beta, early dynamics of blood T cell clones were reported to best predict response.

With respect to this clone: Its matching antigen is unknown.

J lost 11 bases, V lost 5 bases, and 6 bases had no gene match. This CDR3 is 12 amino acids long. The germline CDR1 and CDR2 sequences are MDHEN and SYDVKM. This table comes from immunoSEQ multiplex PCR, and its TCRdb copy is limited to in-frame clones, with some not included. Of 35,000 or so clones listed, around 85% are singletons. This TCR came from a human donor with non-small cell lung cancer who had stable disease on radiotherapy plus ipilimumab. This chain joins TRBV28 and TRBJ1-1; TRBD1 matches 9 bases. Source: peripheral blood, taken from a patient treated with radiotherapy plus ipilimumab. This CDR3 reads CASSDGTGRAFF. The CDR3 nucleotides are TGTGCCAGCAGTGACGGGACAGGGCGCGCTTTCTTT.